This T cell receptor (beta chain) was sequenced during a study of cytomegalovirus exposure and HLA in healthy donors. Overall study context: Among approximately 400 genotyped donors, approximately 80% fell in the Caucasian-associated ancestry cluster.

About this clone itself: Its antigen is still unknown.

The germline CDR1 and CDR2 sequences are SEHNR and FQNEAQ (reference sequence). The CDR3 contains 15 residues. Deletions cut 10 bases from V and 2 bases from J, with 19 bases between. PCR used 60 Vbeta primers and 13 Jbeta primers. The assay was immunoSEQ multiplex PCR, and TCRdb's table has in-frame clones only and misses some. The table lists about 98,000 clones, about 80% of them singletons, with over 15% in the top ten. General study results and limits: According to an earlier analysis, most TCR beta V segments yielded productive rearrangements about 87% or about 30% of the time.

The sample was PBMCs. The chain has TRBV7-9 and TRBJ2-3, with D tentatively TRBD2 (7 bases). The TCR sequence derives from a man aged 55-75 years in good health and CMV-seropositive. CDR3 region: CATPQGGGNTDTQYF. Here the CDR3 DNA reads TGTGCCACCCCTCAGGGAGGGGGAAACACAGATACGCAGTATTTT. The entire variable domain, with the rest obtained from reference TRBV7-9 and TRBJ2-3, is as follows: DTGVSQNPRHKITKRGQNVTFRCDPISEHNRLYWYRQTLGQGPEFLTYFQNEAQLEKSRLLSDRFSAERPKGSFSTLEIQRTEQGDSAMYLCATPQGGGNTDTQYFGPGTRLTVL.